One sample yielded the 22 T cell receptor beta chains listed below, sequenced in a study of shared clonotypes between healthy human individuals. The repertoire was sequenced with immunoSEQ multiplex PCR; TCRdb's copy has only in-frame clones and lacks some. Found here are approximately 500,000 clones, 95% to 97% of them singletons; the top ten hold about 0.064%. Material: naive CD4+ T cells sorted from blood. Specified subset: CD45RA+ positively selected. These receptors all come from a woman aged 25 to 39 in good health.

The V gene is TRBV18, the J gene TRBJ1-5; D is perhaps TRBD1 (5 bases). Trimming cost V 0 bases and J 5 bases, with 11 bases left between them. Germline loops: CDR1 KGHSH, CDR2 LQKENI. CDR3 length equals 15 residues. CDR3 DNA sequence: TGTGCCAGCTCACCACCGGGAGGGGCGCATCAGCCCCAGCATTTT. This gives the protein CASSPPGGAHQPQHF.

This clone was found a few times. CDR3 amino acids: CSARPAYEQYF. CDR3 nucleotide sequence: TGCAGTGCTAGACCAGCCTACGAGCAGTACTTC. The chain links TRBV20-1 to TRBJ2-7; the D is unclear. Trimming pared 2 bases from V and 2 bases from J, leaving 4 bases between. This CDR3 spans 11 amino acids. Germline CDR1 is DFQATT and CDR2 is SNEGSKA (reference sequence).

V and J are TRBV4-1 and TRBJ2-5; D uncertain. V lost 0 bases, J lost 0 bases, and 11 bases lay in between. This CDR3 has 16 amino acids. Germline CDR1 and CDR2: MGHRA and YSYEKL. CDR3 loop: CASSQDSLGYQETQYF. The DNA for the CDR3 is TGCGCCAGCAGCCAAGATAGCCTAGGTTACCAAGAGACCCAGTACTTC.

The chain is built from TRBV28 and TRBJ2-1; D is perhaps TRBD1 (5 bases). The CDR3 spans 16 residues. The V gene lost 1 base and the J gene lost 2 bases, with 12 bases spanning the gap. Germline V gene lookup returns CDR1 MDHEN and CDR2 SYDVKM. The CDR3 bases are TGTGCCAGCAGTTTATTGAGCCTAGGGGCCTACAATGAGCAGTTCTTC. It encodes CASSLLSLGAYNEQFF.

This clone was recorded a few times. The chain links TRBV6-1 to TRBJ2-7; the match to TRBD1 covers 9 bases. V was clipped by 6 bases and J by 3 bases; unmatched bases: 6. The CDR3 contains 14 residues. Germline-derived CDR1 and CDR2 are MNHNS and SASEGT. The CDR3, as DNA: TGTGCCAGCAGGCCAGGACAGGGGATCTACGAGCAGTACTTC. Its translation is CASRPGQGIYEQYF.

The rearrangement links TRBV30 to TRBJ2-7, with D tentatively TRBD1 (5 bases). Germline V lookup: CDR1 GTSNPN, CDR2 SVGIG (reference sequence). Deletions cut 5 bases from V and 2 bases from J, with 10 bases between. CDR3 length: 12 residues. The CDR3 reads CAWVKGAYEQYF. The CDR3 DNA reads TGTGCCTGGGTTAAAGGGGCCTACGAGCAGTACTTC.

A single count supports this clone. The chain is built from TRBV5-4 and TRBJ2-7; D may correspond to TRBD1 or TRBD2 (5 bases each). In germline, CDR1 is SGHNT, CDR2 YYREEE (reference sequence). Trimming pared 0 bases from V and 3 bases from J, leaving 13 bases between. The CDR3 totals 15 residues. CDR3 in amino acids: CASSLGDQSFYEQYF. CDR3 DNA: TGTGCCAGCAGCTTGGGGGACCAGTCCTTCTACGAGCAGTACTTC.

The chain is built from TRBV9 and TRBJ1-2; tentatively, D is TRBD1 (5 bases). V dropped 3 bases and J dropped 7 bases, with 16 bases sitting between them. The germline V gene encodes CDR1 SGDLS and CDR2 YYNGEE. CDR3 length: 14 residues. The CDR3 DNA is TGTGCCAGCAGCGCCGCGCGGCAGGGAGGTGGCTACACCTTC. Its translation is CASSAARQGGGYTF.

The rearrangement joins TRBV5-1 to TRBJ2-7, with 9 nucleotides matching TRBD1. This CDR3 comprises 13 residues. CDR1 SGHRS and CDR2 YFSETQ come from the germline V gene. The trim removed 5 bases at V and 2 bases at J, leaving 2 bases unmatched. CDR3 nucleotide sequence: TGCGCCAGCAGAAGGACAGGGGCCTACGAGCAGTACTTC. This encodes CASRRTGAYEQYF.

Points on this clone: Sequence at one end of the junction differs from germline and may be a read error. The chain's CDR3 is CASSLAGSSVVF. The CDR3, as DNA: TGTGCCAGCAGCTTGGCTGGATCGTCAGTGGTCTTC. The chain is built from TRBV5-8 and TRBJ2-1; D gene uncertain. CDR3 length equals 12 residues. Germline CDR1 is SGHTS and CDR2 is YDEGEE.

The J gene is TRBJ2-3, the V gene TRBV19; weak D call: TRBD2 (6 bases). Germline V CDR1 and CDR2: LNHDA, SQIVND (reference sequence). The CDR3 contains 15 residues. The V end was cut by 6 bases, the J end by 1 base, with 14 bases between. The CDR3 DNA reads TGTGCCAGTAGCCCCGCTAGCGTCGGCACAGATACGCAGTATTTT. Translated, it gives CASSPASVGTDTQYF.

This chain connects TRBV27 to TRBJ2-2; D might be TRBD1 (5 bases). The V gene's germline CDR1 is MNHEY and CDR2 SMNVEV (reference sequence). Trimming left V 6 bases short and J 1 base short, with 12 bases between. CDR3 size: 15 residues. CDR3 nucleotides: TGTGCCAGCAGCAGAACAGGCCTGAACACCGGGGAGCTGTTTTTT. Translating gives CASSRTGLNTGELFF.

V gene TRBV19 combines with J gene TRBJ1-5, with unresolved D. The germline V gene encodes CDR1 LNHDA and CDR2 SQIVND (reference sequence). The CDR3 length is 14 residues. The V end lost 3 bases, the J end lost 3 bases, and 9 bases lay between the germline ends. CDR3 in amino acids: CASSIKDLNQPQHF. The CDR3 nucleotides are TGTGCCAGTAGTATTAAGGACCTCAATCAGCCCCAGCATTTT.

The V and J genes are TRBV19 and TRBJ1-1, with 7 nucleotides matching TRBD1. J lost 4 bases, V lost 4 bases, and 9 bases had no gene match. Germline CDR1 is LNHDA and CDR2 is SQIVND (reference sequence). The CDR3 is 15 amino acids. The CDR3 DNA reads as TGTGCCAGTAGTAGGAACAGGGGTCGTAGCACTGAAGCTTTCTTT. Amino acids: CASSRNRGRSTEAFF.

V and J are TRBV5-8 and TRBJ2-1; 7 nucleotides align to TRBD2. Looked up from germline, CDR1 is SGHTS and CDR2 is YDEGEE. There are 16 residues in the CDR3. Trimming took 4 bases from V and 1 from J; bases not matched to a gene: 8. The CDR3 coding sequence is TGTGCCAGCAGCATTCACGGGGGGATGTCCTACAATGAGCAGTTCTTC. Amino acids: CASSIHGGMSYNEQFF. The full variable domain, its missing parts supplied by reference TRBV5-8 and TRBJ2-1, is EAGVTQSPTHLIKTRGQQATLRCSPISGHTSVYWYQQALGLGLQFLLWYDEGEERNRGNFPPRFSGRQFPNYSSELNVNALELEDSALYLCASSIHGGMSYNEQFFGPGTRLTVL.

The genes are TRBV5-4 and TRBJ2-1; no firm D call. This CDR3 has 15 amino acids. CDR1 SGHNT and CDR2 YYREEE come from the germline V gene (reference sequence). The V end was cut by 0 bases, the J end by 4 bases, with 11 bases between. CDR3 nucleotides: TGTGCCAGCAGCTTGGCGTCACGCCAGTACAATGAGCAGTTCTTC. Its protein product is CASSLASRQYNEQFF.

In DNA form, the CDR3 reads TGTGCCAGCACCCACTACAGGGTTAACACTGAAGCTTTCTTT. This translates into CASTHYRVNTEAFF. The rearrangement uses TRBV28 and TRBJ1-1, with D possibly TRBD1 on 6 matching bases. Germline assignment: CDR1 MDHEN and CDR2 SYDVKM. The ends were cut back, 7 bases at V and 2 bases at J, with 14 bases in the middle. The CDR3 extends over 14 amino acids.

The J gene is TRBJ1-5, the V gene TRBV2, with TRBD1 matching over 7 bases. V shed 6 bases, J shed 3 bases, and the junction held 17 bases outside the gene matches. The CDR3 spans 18 residues. Germline V lookup: CDR1 SNHLY, CDR2 FYNNEI. This CDR3 reads CASSPRDSGAGVNQPQHF. The CDR3, as DNA: TGTGCCAGCAGCCCCCGGGACAGCGGTGCCGGGGTCAATCAGCCCCAGCATTTT.

In DNA, the CDR3 is TGTGCCAGCAGTTCCCGGACAGGGAAGGTCTACGAGCAGTACTTC. It codes for CASSSRTGKVYEQYF. J is TRBJ2-7 and V is TRBV6-5; 8 bases align to TRBD1. Germline V gene data show CDR1 as MNHEY and CDR2 as SVGAGI. With 4 bases clipped from V and 3 bases from J, the junction kept 8 bases outside the gene matches. There are 15 residues in the CDR3.

V gene TRBV2 combines with J gene TRBJ2-4, with no clear D. CDR1 is SNHLY and CDR2 is FYNNEI in the germline V gene. The CDR3 runs 13 residues. The V end was cut by 6 bases, the J end by 1 base, with 7 bases between. CDR3: CASRVLAKNIQYF. In DNA, the CDR3 is TGTGCCAGCAGAGTCCTGGCCAAAAACATTCAGTACTTC.

V usage is TRBV6-1 and J usage is TRBJ1-5; D is possibly TRBD1 (6 bases). CDR3 length: 15 amino acids. Germline V gene sequence: CDR1 MNHNS, CDR2 SASEGT. V gave up 4 bases and J gave up 1 base, with 11 bases separating them. DNA for the CDR3: TGTGCCAGCAGTGCTATGACAGGAAGCAATCAGCCCCAGCATTTT. This translates into CASSAMTGSNQPQHF.

The chain employs TRBV6-5 and TRBJ1-3; the match to TRBD1 covers 7 bases. Germline values: CDR1 MNHEY, CDR2 SVGAGI. The V segment lost 0 bases and the J segment 0 bases; nucleotides outside the gene matches: 2. The CDR3 runs to 16 residues. In DNA form, the CDR3 reads TGTGCCAGCAGTTACTCGGCAGGGGGCTCTGGAAACACCATATATTTT. This codes for CASSYSAGGSGNTIYF.